This T cell receptor beta chain was profiled in a study of shared clonotypes between healthy human individuals (dated by TCRdb to 2018 to 2020). Study-level background: A couple of women and three men aged 18 to 49 years were included in the cohort. To estimate repertoire size and how much clonotype sharing occurs between individuals, the study deeply sequenced the blood TCR repertoires of roughly 5 healthy adults. Leukapheresis yielded between about 0.85 and 10 billion PBMCs per donor. Different laboratories and diverse techniques were used to prepare libraries and sequence TCR repertoires, to increase sequencing depth and limit assay-specific biases. For each donor, CD4 naive and CD4 memory were each given three plates, CD8 naive was given two plates, and CD8 memory was given one plate.

CD8 naive samples consisted of CD45RO-negative cells that were positively selected for CCR7, yielding a CD45RA+CCR7+ population without TemRA cells. Healthy HIV-negative adults with no recently reported acute infections or vaccinations were included as donors. All donors were Caucasian adults living in Nashville, Tennessee, USA. Blood was obtained by leukapheresis, after which PBMCs were separated by Ficoll-Histopaque density gradient centrifugation and cryopreserved in liquid nitrogen vapor phase. Purity and quantity of every magnetically sorted T cell population were checked by analytical flow cytometry. Genomic DNA was isolated from every sorted fraction and measured by UV absorbance on a Nanodrop 2000c. The research as a whole found: Only blood was sampled, and tissue TCR repertoires likely differ from those in blood. Naive subsets generally had larger estimated clonotype richness than memory subsets. Across a few donors, around 5% of naive CD4, roughly 3.5% of naive CD8, roughly 2.3% of memory CD4, and under 0.45% of memory CD8 clonotypes were shared. Incomplete sequencing was indicated by rarefaction of sorted-subset datasets, despite the large sequencing depth. Compared with non-shared clonotypes, clonotypes shared by all four sorted-subset donors had higher generation probabilities. The genetic and exposure-history diversity represented was limited by the small number of donors. Pairwise subsampling led to the expectation that sequencing depth would affect the degree of clonotype sharing among donors.

As for this clone: Its antigen remains unidentified. Base qualities are not provided; no much larger clone lies one nucleotide away.

Spanning cysteine to phenylalanine, the CDR3 consists of 16 amino acids. Just the 48-base CDR3 DNA is kept, in frame starting at base 1. Trimming takes 6 bases off V and 5 bases off J; junction bases not matched to a gene: 14. Per the germline V gene, WSHSY is the CDR1 and SAAADI is the CDR2. Using the deep immunoSEQ assay, TCR CDR3 regions were amplified from genomic DNA by multiplex PCR. Genomic DNA extracted from each cell subset was distributed evenly over all wells of several immunoSEQ 96-well plates, and each plate served as one replicate. Each replicate PCR for sorted subsets received about 180 ng genomic DNA, equal to about 30,000 T cell genomes. Purified libraries were quantified with a Qubit 3.0 fluorometer, sized on a Bioanalyzer 2100, and re-quantified with the KAPA Library Quantification kit. A separate single-read 150-cycle Illumina NextSeq 550 flow cell was used to sequence each immunoSEQ 96-well plate. On the authors' methods: Because the immunoSEQ output held only junctional sequences and lacked quality scores, the filtering could not match the filtering applied to full-length reads. Sequences were annotated with PyIR, a Python wrapper for IgBLAST v1.9, using IMGT germline references to assign V/J genes and CDR3. Reads with weak V/J assignments (E-value above 1e-6), missing CDR3, stop codons, out-of-frame junctions, or ambiguous translated residues were removed. A V3J clonotype was defined by an identical inferred V gene, J gene, and CDR3 amino acid sequence. To compute the percentage overlap between repertoires, the number of shared unique clonotypes was divided by the size of the smaller repertoire. RTK rarefaction, the Chao1 estimator, and Recon v2.1 estimates of unobserved clonotypes were used to assess repertoire richness. Generation probabilities for all TCRbeta clonotypes obtained by the gDNA method from a few donors were computed using OLGA. Not all clones reach the TCRdb copy of this immuneACCESS table, which keeps in-frame sequences only. Checked studies attribute under half of the gap to unresolved V genes and leave the rest unexplained. Clone size and V and J calls were adopted from that table, with D and trimming inferred from the DNA. This sample has 650,000 to 800,000 clones in its table, and under 95% of those were observed once. The ten top clones hold nearly 25% of the sample.

The clonotype was recovered from a man aged 25 to 40 in good health. Sequencing was done on a sample of naive CD8+ T cells sorted from blood. In the paper's terms, the cell subset or site label means: CD45RA+CCR7+. This chain is built from TRBV10-2 and TRBJ2-5, and TRBD1 aligns with 8 junction nucleotides. The CDR3 reads CASRNTARGRGETQYF. In nucleotides, the sequence is TGCGCCAGCAGAAATACCGCCAGGGGGCGTGGGGAGACCCAGTACTTC.